One sample yielded the 5 T cell receptor beta chains listed below, sequenced in a study of shared clonotypes between healthy human individuals. Clones were read by immunoSEQ multiplex PCR, and TCRdb kept only the in-frame ones, dropping some. The sample lists about 2 million clones; 95% were seen once. The sequenced sample consisted of naive CD4+ T cells sorted from blood. As for subset: CD45RA+ positively selected. All receptors derive from a man in his late teens or twenties in good health.

This clone was recorded once. V and J are TRBV7-9 and TRBJ1-4; TRBD1 agrees at 7 bases. CDR1 and CDR2 from the germline V gene are SEHNR and FQNEAQ (reference sequence). J was trimmed by 2 bases and V by 4 bases; bases with no gene match: 1. There are 14 residues in the CDR3. The CDR3 spells CASSYRGTNEKLFF. CDR3 DNA sequence: TGTGCCAGCAGCTACAGGGGCACTAATGAAAAACTGTTTTTT.

Comments on this clone: Other DNA sequences in the sample encode the same CDR3. The chain combines TRBV5-1 with TRBJ1-5; the D gene is possibly TRBD1 (6 bases). This CDR3 region has 15 residues. The germline gives CDR1 SGHRS, CDR2 YFSETQ. The V end lost 0 bases, the J end lost 2 bases, and 9 bases lay between the germline ends. This CDR3 reads CASSLAGEGNQPQHF. DNA for the CDR3: TGCGCCAGCAGCTTGGCAGGGGAGGGCAATCAGCCCCAGCATTTT.

The chain links TRBV6-4 to TRBJ2-2; 15 bases are a match to TRBD2. CDR1 is MRHNA, CDR2 SNTAGT, per germline. The CDR3 length is 20 residues. V lost 3 bases and J lost 3; bases outside the gene matches: 11. The CDR3 bases are TGTGCCAGCAGTGAAGTCGGACTAGCGGGAGGGCGCGTCGACACCGGGGAGCTGTTTTTT. It encodes CASSEVGLAGGRVDTGELFF.

The CDR3 reads CASRMDRFNQPQHF. CDR3 sequence (DNA): TGTGCCAGCAGGATGGACAGGTTCAATCAGCCCCAGCATTTT. The V call is TRBV28, the J call TRBJ1-5; 7 bases are a match to TRBD1. From germline, CDR1 is MDHEN and CDR2 SYDVKM. Germline trimming cut 6 bases from V and 3 bases from J; bases unmatched to any gene: 5. This CDR3 comprises 14 residues.

The chain's CDR3 is CASSLGQQADTQYF. Written as DNA, the CDR3 is TGCGCCAGCAGCTTGGGTCAGCAGGCAGATACGCAGTATTTT. V and J are TRBV5-1 and TRBJ2-3, with D hard to call. In germline, CDR1 is SGHRS, CDR2 YFSETQ. There are 14 residues in the CDR3. V shed 0 bases and J shed 4 bases, with 9 bases lying between them.